These 9 T cell receptor beta chains share one sample of origin, sequenced in a study of cytomegalovirus exposure and HLA in healthy donors. The PCR had 60 Vbeta and 13 Jbeta primers. TCRdb's copy holds only in-frame clones and misses some; the assay was immunoSEQ multiplex PCR. The listing records tens of thousands of clones. The sequencing input was PBMCs. These receptors were collected from a man between 60 and 75 years old in good health and CMV-seropositive.

The chain joins TRBV30 to TRBJ1-1; D is ambiguous. V lost 1 base to trimming and J lost 1 base, with 7 bases between them. The CDR3 has 13 amino acids. Germline V gene sequence: CDR1 GTSNPN, CDR2 SVGIG (reference sequence). In DNA form, the CDR3 reads TGTGCCTGGAGTGGACAACAGAACACTGAAGCTTTCTTT. This gives the protein CAWSGQQNTEAFF.

The chain uses TRBV5-1 and TRBJ1-1, with 11 bases matching TRBD1. The germline CDR1 and CDR2 sequences are SGHRS and YFSETQ. The CDR3 extends over 16 amino acids. With 3 bases clipped from V and 0 bases from J, the junction kept 4 bases outside the gene matches. The CDR3 here is CASSWGQGGLNTEAFF. CDR3 DNA sequence: TGCGCCAGCAGCTGGGGACAGGGGGGCCTGAACACTGAAGCTTTCTTT.

CDR3 coding DNA: TGTGCCAGCCGACTCGATCCCACAGATACGCAGTATTTT. Amino acids: CASRLDPTDTQYF. This rearrangement joins TRBV4-2 to TRBJ2-3; D is ambiguous. Trimming removed 8 bases at V and 2 bases at J, with 11 bases between. Germline CDR1 is LGHNA and CDR2 is YNFKEQ. The CDR3 contains 13 residues.

The chain employs TRBV4-1 and TRBJ2-2; no clear D. Germline values: CDR1 MGHRA, CDR2 YSYEKL. Trimming pared 0 bases from V and 6 bases from J, leaving 11 bases between. This CDR3 spans 15 amino acids. CDR3 DNA: TGCGCCAGCAGCCAAGATCGGTTTGTGGCCGGGGAGCTGTTTTTT. Translated: CASSQDRFVAGELFF.

The chain joins TRBV29-1 to TRBJ2-5, with 13 bases lining up with TRBD2. Germline V gene data show CDR1 as SQVTM and CDR2 as ANQGSEA. V gave up 4 bases and J gave up 11 bases; unmatched junction bases: 10. CDR3 length: 14 amino acids. The CDR3 sequence is CSVGEGLAGNEQYF. The CDR3 DNA reads TGCAGCGTTGGGGAGGGACTAGCGGGAAATGAGCAGTACTTC. Drawing the rest from reference TRBV29-1 and TRBJ2-5, the complete variable domain is SAVISQKPSRDICQRGTSLTIQCQVDSQVTMMFWYRQQPGQSLTLIATANQGSEATYESGFVIDKFPISRPNLTFSTLTVSNMSPEDSSIYLCSVGEGLAGNEQYFGPGTRLLVL.

The rearrangement uses TRBV10-1 and TRBJ2-7, with 9 bases identical to TRBD1. The germline V gene has CDR1 WNHNN and CDR2 SYGVQD (reference sequence). The V gene end was trimmed by 10 bases and the J gene end by 7 bases; junction bases not matched to a gene: 14. The CDR3 is 14 residues long. CDR3 sequence: CATSRGTGRREQYF. The CDR3 coding sequence is TGCGCCACTTCAAGGGGGACAGGGCGGCGAGAGCAGTACTTC.

This sequence joins TRBV5-1 and TRBJ2-7; a possible D gene is TRBD1 (6 bases). The CDR3 is 13 amino acids. Trimming removed 1 base at V and 2 bases at J, with 7 bases between. Germline V gene lookup returns CDR1 SGHRS and CDR2 YFSETQ. The CDR3 region has the DNA TGCGCCAGCAGCTTGCAGGGGCCCTACGAGCAGTACTTC. Its protein is CASSLQGPYEQYF.

The chain carries TRBV4-1 and TRBJ1-2, with D possibly TRBD1 on 5 matching bases. V was clipped by 0 bases and J by 11 bases, with 25 bases between them. This CDR3 contains 17 residues. CDR1 and CDR2 from the germline V gene are MGHRA and YSYEKL. The CDR3 coding sequence is TGCGCCAGCAGCCAAGATAGGATGGGACTGGGTGGGGTCCCGTACACCTTC. This translates into CASSQDRMGLGGVPYTF.

The chain is built from TRBV18 and TRBJ2-7, with 10 bases aligning to TRBD2. Unmatched junction bases numbered 9, after V lost 6 bases and J lost 4 bases. This CDR3 has 15 residues. Germline values: CDR1 KGHSH, CDR2 LQKENI. CDR3: CASSPGLAVVYEQYF. For the CDR3, the DNA is TGTGCCAGCTCCCCCGGACTAGCGGTTGTATACGAGCAGTACTTC.